Listed here are 8 T cell receptor beta chains from one sample, sequenced in a study of shared clonotypes between healthy human individuals. CD45RO-negative, CCR7-positively selected cells formed the naive CD8 fraction, excluding terminally differentiated effector memory CD45RA+ cells. Generated by immunoSEQ multiplex PCR, the TCRdb table keeps only in-frame clones and is missing some. The table has 1.5 million to 2.5 million clones, 85% to 95% seen once; the top ten hold approximately 1%. The specimen was naive CD8+ T cells sorted from blood. Every receptor here comes from a man younger than 35 in good health.

The chain combines TRBV19 with TRBJ2-7; D may match TRBD1 or TRBD2 (5 bases each). The CDR3 runs 15 residues. V was trimmed by 3 bases and J by 0 bases, leaving 12 bases between them. CDR1 LNHDA and CDR2 SQIVND come from the germline V gene (reference sequence). This CDR3 reads CASSMGVGYSYEQYF. The CDR3 nucleotides read TGTGCCAGTAGTATGGGGGTAGGATACTCCTACGAGCAGTACTTC.

This chain uses TRBV6-6 with TRBJ2-3; D uncertain. The germline V gene has CDR1 MNHNY and CDR2 SVGAGI (reference sequence). Trimming removed 11 bases at V and 4 bases at J, with 16 bases between. The CDR3 is 13 amino acids. The CDR3 DNA reads TGTGCCGGCCGATTGGGGTTGGCAGATACGCAGTATTTT. Its protein is CAGRLGLADTQYF.

The chain's CDR3 is CASSLDSWAESISDTQYF. Written as DNA, the CDR3 is TGTGCCAGCAGCTTAGACTCCTGGGCGGAGAGTATTTCGGATACGCAGTATTTT. The genes are TRBV7-2 and TRBJ2-3; D unclear. The CDR3 totals 18 residues. Germline CDR1 reads SGHTA; CDR2 reads FQGNSA. V gave up 1 base and J gave up 6 bases, with 23 bases separating them.

This chain joins TRBV5-4 and TRBJ2-7; D is possibly TRBD2 (5 bases). CDR3 size: 12 residues. Germline values: CDR1 SGHNT, CDR2 YYREEE (reference sequence). V shed 4 bases and J shed 6 bases, with 11 bases lying between them. The CDR3 loop reads CASSEGLAEQYF. The DNA of the CDR3 is TGTGCCAGCAGCGAGGGCCTCGCCGAGCAGTACTTC.

This chain links TRBV28 with TRBJ2-5; D gene unclear. Germline-derived CDR1 and CDR2 are MDHEN and SYDVKM. The CDR3 contains 13 residues. The V and J ends lost 7 bases and 2 bases respectively, with 11 bases between them. The CDR3 DNA is TGTGCCAGCAAGGCAGGTGATCAAGAGACCCAGTACTTC. It is translated as CASKAGDQETQYF. Drawing the rest from reference TRBV28 and TRBJ2-5, the complete variable domain is DVKVTQSSRYLVKRTGEKVFLECVQDMDHENMFWYRQDPGLGLRLIYFSYDVKMKEKGDIPEGYSVSREKKERFSLILESASTNQTSMYLCASKAGDQETQYFGPGTRLLVL.

The chain carries TRBV19 and TRBJ2-1, with D tentatively TRBD1 or TRBD2 (6 bases each). This CDR3 is 13 amino acids long. V was trimmed by 11 bases and J by 6 bases, leaving 17 bases between them. Germline assignment: CDR1 LNHDA and CDR2 SQIVND (reference sequence). CDR3 sequence reads: CAGGGPTLNEQFF. DNA for the CDR3: TGTGCCGGAGGGGGGCCAACGCTCAATGAGCAGTTCTTC.

V gene TRBV7-9 combines with J gene TRBJ1-4; D gene uncertain. The CDR3 runs to 13 residues. Germline values: CDR1 SEHNR, CDR2 FQNEAQ (reference sequence). Trimming cost V 7 bases and J 7 bases, with 13 bases left between them. The CDR3 DNA reads as TGTGCCAGCACAGCCCAAGATGGTGAAAAACTGTTTTTT. It encodes CASTAQDGEKLFF.

This sequence joins TRBV4-3 and TRBJ2-4; TRBD1 aligns across 7 bases. This CDR3 spans 12 amino acids. Germline lookup yields CDR1 LGHNA and CDR2 YSLEER. Trimming at V came to 3 bases and at J to 8 bases, leaving 1 base not matched to a gene. This CDR3 reads CASSHQGDIQYF. CDR3 nucleotide sequence: TGCGCCAGCAGCCACCAGGGGGACATTCAGTACTTC.